A single sample gave rise to the 21 T cell receptor beta chains below, sequenced in a study of blood T cell repertoires in COVID-19. Measured with immunoSEQ multiplex PCR; TCRdb has only the in-frame clones, and not every one. The sample yields approximately 200,000 clones, about four fifths seen once. What was sequenced was PBMCs or T cells enriched from blood (not recorded which). These receptors were collected from a man aged 35-49 years who had recovered from COVID-19.

This rearrangement joins TRBV16 to TRBJ2-2; 10 bases align to TRBD2. The V gene end was trimmed by 3 bases and the J gene end by 3 bases; junction bases not matched to a gene: 4. This CDR3 has 16 residues. From germline, CDR1 is KGHSY and CDR2 FQNENV. The CDR3 sequence is CASSQGGTSDTGELFF. CDR3 DNA: TGTGCCAGCAGCCAGGGCGGGACTAGCGACACCGGGGAGCTGTTTTTT.

This clone was seen a single time. The J gene is TRBJ2-3, the V gene TRBV15; possible D gene TRBD2, 6 bases. This CDR3 region has 15 residues. CDR1 and CDR2 from the germline V gene are LNHNV and YYDKDF (reference sequence). Trimming pared 6 bases from V and 0 bases from J, leaving 13 bases between. The CDR3 coding sequence is TGTGCCACCAGGCGGGACCCGATTAGCACAGATACGCAGTATTTT. Protein: CATRRDPISTDTQYF.

The chain combines TRBV4-1 with TRBJ2-1; 10 bases align to TRBD1. This CDR3 is 16 amino acids long. The V gene end was trimmed by 5 bases and the J gene end by 10 bases; junction bases not matched to a gene: 14. The germline V gene encodes CDR1 MGHRA and CDR2 YSYEKL. CDR3 nucleotide sequence: TGCGCCAGCAGCTCTCTGGACAGGGGGATATCAGGGGAGCAGTTCTTC. It yields the protein CASSSLDRGISGEQFF.

The V call is TRBV3-1 (or the pseudogene TRBV3-2), the J call TRBJ2-5, with 8 bases lining up with TRBD1. This CDR3 has 14 amino acids. V dropped 1 base and J dropped 2; count of bases not matched to a gene: 0. Germline V gene sequence: CDR1 LGHDT, CDR2 YNNKEL (reference sequence). CDR3 region: CASSQGQGQETQYF. The DNA of the CDR3 is TGTGCCAGCAGCCAAGGACAGGGGCAAGAGACCCAGTACTTC.

This CDR3 reads CASSEVPMNTGELFF. DNA of the CDR3: TGTGCCAGCAGTGAAGTCCCAATGAACACCGGGGAGCTGTTTTTT. V gene TRBV2 combines with J gene TRBJ2-2; D is undetermined. Trimming removed 1 base from V and 1 base from J, with 7 bases in between. CDR1 is SNHLY and CDR2 is FYNNEI in the germline V gene. CDR3 length: 15 amino acids.

This clone occurred a few times. This chain connects TRBV7-9 to TRBJ1-2; D may be TRBD1 (5 bases). V was pared by 5 bases and J by 2 bases, with 18 bases between. CDR3 length: 16 amino acids. From germline, CDR1 is SEHNR and CDR2 FQNEAQ (reference sequence). The CDR3 DNA reads TGTGCCAGCAGCGACGCTGGTGGAGGGGTCAACTATGGCTACACCTTC. Residues: CASSDAGGGVNYGYTF.

The gene calls are TRBV4-1 and TRBJ1-3; D gene unclear. The CDR3 runs 14 residues. CDR1 and CDR2 from the germline V gene are MGHRA and YSYEKL. Trimming removed 0 bases at V and 4 bases at J, with 7 bases between. CDR3 sequence (DNA): TGCGCCAGCAGCCAAGAAGGAGAAGGAAACACCATATATTTT. Encoded protein: CASSQEGEGNTIYF.

This chain joins TRBV21-1 and TRBJ2-3; TRBD2, the table's D call, was not compared with the DNA. TRBV21-1 counts as a pseudogene. This CDR3 spans 15 amino acids. The CDR3 coding sequence is TGTGCCAGCAGCCCTAGCGGGGGGAGGTCCGATACGCAGTATTTT. This encodes CASSPSGGRSDTQYF.

The gene calls are TRBV7-9 and TRBJ2-7; 14 positions agree with TRBD2. The CDR3 is 15 residues long. Germline CDR1 and CDR2: SEHNR and FQNEAQ (reference sequence). Trimming removed 5 bases from V and 6 bases from J; junction bases left unmatched: 6. The CDR3 sequence: CASSPPGTSGGEQYF. CDR3 DNA: TGTGCCAGCAGCCCGCCAGGGACTAGCGGGGGCGAGCAGTACTTC.

This clone was found a few times. This chain uses TRBV7-9 with TRBJ2-3, with D perhaps matching TRBD1 (6 bases). The V and J ends lost 5 bases and 8 bases respectively, with 17 bases between them. Germline CDR1 reads SEHNR; CDR2 reads FQNEAQ (reference sequence). The CDR3 length is 14 residues. CDR3 nucleotides: TGTGCCAGCAGCGTAGACAGGCCTCCGGGTACGCAGTATTTT. This encodes CASSVDRPPGTQYF.

CDR3 nucleotide sequence: TGTGCCAGCAGCTTGGATAAAGGGACAGGAGGGCTAGGGGAGCAGTACGTC. Protein product: CASSLDKGTGGLGEQYV. This rearrangement joins TRBV5-6 to TRBJ2-7; TRBD1 agrees at 8 bases. CDR1 and CDR2 (germline): SGHDT, YYEEEE. The CDR3 sequence is 17 residues long. Trimming cost V 0 bases and J 7 bases; bases outside gene matches: 15.

This chain connects TRBV29-1 to TRBJ2-1; 7 bases match TRBD2. Unmatched junction bases numbered 12, after V lost 6 bases and J lost 4 bases. Germline V gene lookup returns CDR1 SQVTM and CDR2 ANQGSEA. The CDR3 has 15 residues. As DNA, the CDR3 is TGCAGCGTACCCCTGGGGGGGGGAGCTTACAATGAGCAGTTCTTC. As protein: CSVPLGGGAYNEQFF.

The chain has TRBV30 and TRBJ2-7; a weak D match, TRBD2 (6 bases). This CDR3 has 13 amino acids. Trimming pared 4 bases from V and 6 bases from J, leaving 16 bases between. Germline V lookup: CDR1 GTSNPN, CDR2 SVGIG (reference sequence). CDR3 sequence: CAWNIASGGEQYF. CDR3 DNA: TGTGCCTGGAATATCGCCTCCGGGGGCGAGCAGTACTTC.

This sequence joins TRBV27 and TRBJ2-1; TRBD2 agrees at 14 bases. With V trimmed by 6 bases and J by 5 bases, 15 bases remained unmatched. CDR3 length: 19 residues. Germline CDR1 MNHEY, CDR2 SMNVEV (reference sequence). The CDR3 coding sequence is TGTGCCAGCAGCCCAAGGGGACTAGCGGGGGACCTGCGGAACAATGAGCAGTTCTTC. Its translation is CASSPRGLAGDLRNNEQFF.

This chain links TRBV21-1 with TRBJ1-2; no check of the table's D call, TRBD1, against the DNA was made. TRBV21-1 is described as a pseudogene. CDR3 length equals 14 residues. The CDR3 DNA reads as TGTGCCAGCAGCAAAGTGGGCAGGGGCTATGGCTACACCTTC. Amino acid sequence: CASSKVGRGYGYTF.

The CDR3 reads CASRPDSSGSGRHTF. The CDR3 bases are TGTGCCAGCAGACCCGACAGCTCCGGCTCTGGTAGGCACACCTTC. This chain connects TRBV28 to TRBJ1-2, with D perhaps matching TRBD1 (5 bases). CDR1 and CDR2 (germline): MDHEN, SYDVKM. The CDR3 extends over 15 amino acids. Trimming left V 6 bases short and J 12 bases short, with 26 bases between.

CDR3 sequence (DNA): TGTGCAAGTCGCTCGCTCAGACACTCCAATCAGCCCCAGCATTTT. Translated, it gives CASRSLRHSNQPQHF. The J gene is TRBJ1-5, the V gene TRBV12-2; the tabulated D call, TRBD1, remains unverified against the DNA. TRBV12-2 is reported as a pseudogene. This CDR3 spans 15 amino acids.

The V and J genes are TRBV5-1 and TRBJ1-2; 9 bases fit TRBD1. Per germline, CDR1 SGHRS and CDR2 YFSETQ. The CDR3 extends over 15 amino acids. Losses at the gene ends were 6 bases for V and 4 bases for J; bases not matched to a gene: 10. The CDR3 DNA is TGCGCCAGCAATTACTTACAGGGGGCCGCCTATGGCTACACCTTC. The encoded protein is CASNYLQGAAYGYTF. Full variable domain (rest looked up from reference TRBV5-1 and TRBJ1-2): KAGVTQTPRYLIKTRGQQVTLSCSPISGHRSVSWYQQTPGQGLQFLFEYFSETQRNKGNFPGRFSGRQFSNSRSEMNVSTLELGDSALYLCASNYLQGAAYGYTFGSGTRLTVV.

The chain couples TRBV27 to TRBJ2-1; 10 bases map to TRBD2. Germline values: CDR1 MNHEY, CDR2 SMNVEV (reference sequence). The CDR3 contains 17 residues. J was trimmed by 4 bases and V by 2 bases; bases with no gene match: 8. CDR3 residues: CASSLQKREGRYNEQFF. The CDR3 DNA sequence: TGTGCCAGCAGTTTACAAAAGCGGGAGGGCCGGTACAATGAGCAGTTCTTC.

V and J are TRBV7-3 and TRBJ2-1, with a weak D call TRBD1 (5 bases). This CDR3 spans 14 amino acids. The germline CDR1 and CDR2 sequences are SGHTA and FQGTGA. V gave up 5 bases and J gave up 7 bases, with 15 bases separating them. The CDR3 DNA reads TGTGCCAGCAGCAGCGTTCCAGGGTGGAATGAGCAGTTCTTC. Protein product: CASSSVPGWNEQFF.

V is TRBV19 and J is TRBJ1-4, with 7 bases identical to TRBD1. J lost 3 bases, V lost 4 bases, and 2 bases had no gene match. Germline V gene sequence: CDR1 LNHDA, CDR2 SQIVND (reference sequence). The CDR3 consists of 14 residues. CDR3 amino acids: CASSTGQSNEKLFF. The CDR3 region has the DNA TGTGCCAGTAGTACGGGACAGTCTAATGAAAAACTGTTTTTT.